One and the same sample provided the 22 T cell receptor beta chains below, sequenced in a study of T cell repertoires in cytomegalovirus infection. Each CDR3 protein is one row after TCRdb ran MiXCR on the reads. There are about 920,000 distinct CDR3 sequences in the sample; around 32% occur only once, and over 10% lies in the top ten. The antigens these receptors bind are not known. The source was cultured CD8+ T cells from PBMCs, collected from culture after CMV antigen stimulation. The receptor source for this set is a human donor in good health (CMV status not recorded). Some clones in this sample may be carry-over from other donors' samples.

The chain links TRBV20-1 to TRBJ2-7, with TRBD2 identical over 10 bases. This CDR3 is 14 amino acids long. The J segment lost 3 bases and the V segment lost 6 bases, leaving 8 bases of the junction unmatched. Per germline, CDR1 DFQATT and CDR2 SNEGSKA (reference sequence). Here the CDR3 reads CSAQLAGRDYEQYF. CDR3 nucleotides: TGCAGTGCGCAACTAGCGGGGCGGGACTACGAGCAGTACTTC.

This clonotype was seen more than once but under ten times. This sequence joins TRBV27 and TRBJ1-2; TRBD1 might be the D (6 bases). V lost 4 bases and J 8 bases, leaving 17 bases between the germline ends. This CDR3 has 14 amino acids. CDR1 and CDR2 (germline): MNHEY, SMNVEV (reference sequence). The CDR3 here is CASSSIGGVEGYTF. The CDR3 DNA is TGTGCCAGCAGTTCCATCGGGGGCGTCGAGGGCTACACCTTC.

This clonotype was counted a single time. The genes are TRBV5-6 and TRBJ2-3, with 7 bases identical to TRBD1. V lost 5 bases, J lost 3 bases, and 18 bases stayed unmatched. CDR3 length equals 18 residues. CDR1 and CDR2 from the germline V gene are SGHDT and YYEEEE. The CDR3 DNA reads as TGTGCCAGCAGAGATCGGACAGGAGGCAACTTTGGGACAGATACGCAGTATTTT. This sequence encodes CASRDRTGGNFGTDTQYF.

This clonotype occurred a few times. The rearrangement joins TRBV6-2 or TRBV6-3 to TRBJ2-2; D possibly corresponds to TRBD2 (5 bases). There are 17 residues in the CDR3. Trimming shortened V by 6 bases and J by 6 bases, and 23 bases separated the two germline ends. In germline, CDR1 is MNHEY, CDR2 SVGEGT. This CDR3 is CASSPISGYQRPGELFF. Here the CDR3 DNA reads TGTGCCAGCAGCCCGATTTCGGGGTATCAGAGGCCCGGGGAGCTGTTTTTT.

The CDR3 nucleotides are TGTGCCAGCAGTCTCACCCATCTTACTAGCGCCGGGGAGCTGTTTTTT. Residues: CASSLTHLTSAGELFF. The chain combines TRBV27 with TRBJ2-2; 7 bases fit TRBD2. The CDR3 covers 16 residues. The junction had 12 bases not matched to a gene; V was cut back by 5 bases and J by 6 bases. Germline CDR1 MNHEY, CDR2 SMNVEV (reference sequence).

This chain joins TRBV6-2 or TRBV6-3 and TRBJ2-1; TRBD1 might be the D (6 bases). V lost 0 bases and J 9 bases, leaving 12 bases between the germline ends. The CDR3 has 14 amino acids. Germline CDR1 is MNHEY and CDR2 is SVGEGT. CDR3 nucleotide sequence: TGTGCCAGCAGTTACTCGAGAGGGGGTGTTGAGCAGTTCTTC. Amino acids: CASSYSRGGVEQFF.

This chain links TRBV20-1 with TRBJ2-1; either TRBD1 or TRBD2 may fit D (6 bases each). Trimming shortened V by 6 bases and J by 0 bases, and 18 bases separated the two germline ends. This CDR3 is built from 16 residues. CDR1 and CDR2 from the germline V gene are DFQATT and SNEGSKA (reference sequence). CDR3 sequence (DNA): TGCAGTGCCTCGGGGGACAAGACAAACTCCTACAATGAGCAGTTCTTC. It encodes CSASGDKTNSYNEQFF.

This clonotype has only a few counts. This chain links TRBV7-8 with TRBJ2-7; 10 nucleotides align to TRBD1. Germline V gene sequence: CDR1 SGHVS, CDR2 FQNEAQ. This CDR3 is built from 14 residues. The junction had 6 bases not matched to a gene; V was cut back by 4 bases and J by 6 bases. CDR3 nucleotide sequence: TGTGCCAGCAGCTCCGGGACAGGGGTAGGCGAGCAGTACGTC. Encoded protein: CASSSGTGVGEQYV.

The chain combines TRBV2 with TRBJ2-2; tentative D call: TRBD1 (5 bases). The V gene's germline CDR1 is SNHLY and CDR2 FYNNEI. The CDR3 consists of 12 residues. V shed 10 bases and J shed 6 bases, with 12 bases lying between them. For the CDR3, the DNA is TGTGCCATCAGACAGACGTCCGGGGAGCTGTTTTTT. Translating gives CAIRQTSGELFF.

Concerning this clonotype itself: Germline and junction disagree at one end, which may indicate a read error. CDR3: CASSFSTGRQETQYF. DNA of the CDR3: TGTGCTAGCAGCTTTTCGACAGGCCGCCAAGAGACCCAGTACTTC. The rearrangement uses TRBV7-7 and TRBJ2-5, with a weak D call TRBD1 (6 bases). The CDR3 covers 15 residues. Germline V CDR1 and CDR2: SSHAT, FNYEAQ (reference sequence).

This rearrangement joins TRBV7-9 to TRBJ2-7; D perhaps matches TRBD1 (6 bases). V was trimmed by 5 bases and J by 4 bases, leaving 15 bases between them. This CDR3 is built from 14 residues. Looked up from germline, CDR1 is SEHNR and CDR2 is FQNEAQ (reference sequence). CDR3 in amino acids: CASSRTEDRYEQYF. Written as DNA, the CDR3 is TGTGCCAGCAGCCGGACAGAGGACCGGTACGAGCAGTACTTC.

In this sample, this clonotype turned up a few times. This rearrangement joins TRBV7-2 to TRBJ2-5, with TRBD2 identical over 7 bases. J gave up 9 bases and V 2 bases, and 15 bases lay outside the gene matches. The germline V gene has CDR1 SGHTA and CDR2 FQGNSA. The CDR3 sequence is 16 residues long. The chain's CDR3 is CASSLPGEGLVRAQYF. The CDR3 nucleotides read TGTGCCAGCAGCTTACCGGGTGAAGGACTAGTCAGGGCCCAGTACTTC.

This clonotype has ten or more counts. This chain links TRBV7-2 with TRBJ1-4, with a tentative D call TRBD1 (5 bases). Germline V gives CDR1 SGHTA, CDR2 FQGNSA. Trimming stripped 0 bases from V and 4 bases from J, with 9 bases between. The CDR3 runs to 15 residues. CDR3: CASSLARGSNEKLFF. The DNA for the CDR3 is TGTGCCAGCAGCTTAGCGCGGGGGAGTAATGAAAAACTGTTTTTT.

The rearrangement joins TRBV5-1 to TRBJ2-6; TRBD1 agrees at 8 bases. This CDR3 comprises 15 residues. CDR1 and CDR2 from the germline V gene are SGHRS and YFSETQ. The ends lost 3 bases at V and 3 bases at J; junction bases unmatched: 2. The chain's CDR3 is CASSYDRGGANVLTF. The CDR3 DNA reads as TGCGCCAGCAGCTATGACAGGGGTGGGGCCAACGTCCTGACTTTC. The entire variable domain, with the rest obtained from reference TRBV5-1 and TRBJ2-6, is as follows: KAGVTQTPRYLIKTRGQQVTLSCSPISGHRSVSWYQQTPGQGLQFLFEYFSETQRNKGNFPGRFSGRQFSNSRSEMNVSTLELGDSALYLCASSYDRGGANVLTFGAGSRLTVL.

This clonotype was observed many times. This chain links TRBV7-9 with TRBJ1-5; TRBD1 aligns across 8 bases. V lost 5 bases, J lost 1 base, and 4 bases stayed unmatched. This CDR3 region has 15 residues. In germline, CDR1 is SEHNR, CDR2 FQNEAQ (reference sequence). Here the CDR3 DNA reads TGTGCCAGCAGCCGGACAGGGTCCAGCAATCAGCCCCAGCATTTT. It is translated as CASSRTGSSNQPQHF.

This clonotype was picked up a small number of times. The rearrangement joins TRBV12-3 or TRBV12-4 to TRBJ2-5; TRBD2 matches 10 bases. The CDR3 consists of 14 residues. With 7 bases clipped from V and 3 bases from J, the junction kept 5 bases outside the gene matches. The CDR3 nucleotides are TGTGCCAGCACCCCCGGACTAGCGGAAGAGACCCAGTACTTC. Its translation: CASTPGLAEETQYF.

V is TRBV7-8 and J is TRBJ1-3; D remains unclear. V lost 3 bases and J 2 bases, leaving 11 bases between the germline ends. Germline-derived CDR1 and CDR2 are SGHVS and FQNEAQ. CDR3 size: 15 residues. As DNA, the CDR3 is TGTGCCAGCAGCTTGGGGAAGGCAGCTGGAAACACCATATATTTT. Protein product: CASSLGKAAGNTIYF.

This clonotype was recorded at least ten times. The chain links TRBV24-1 to TRBJ2-2; either TRBD1 or TRBD2 may supply D (5 bases each). Germline CDR1 is KGHDR and CDR2 is SFDVKD. The CDR3 runs 17 residues. Trimming stripped 3 bases from V and 3 bases from J, with 16 bases between. The CDR3: CATSDPWGGGYTGELFF. Here the CDR3 DNA reads TGTGCCACCAGTGATCCGTGGGGTGGGGGATACACCGGGGAGCTGTTTTTT.

With respect to this clonotype: At one end, the junction sequence differs from germline, possibly due to a read error. The CDR3 DNA follows: TGTGCCAACAGTGATCCGGGGCGGGACACTGAAGCTTTCTTT. Translating gives CANSDPGRDTEAFF. The chain recombines TRBV2 with TRBJ1-1; a weak D match, TRBD1 (5 bases). Germline V gives CDR1 SNHLY, CDR2 FYNNEI. This CDR3 has 14 amino acids.

The gene calls are TRBV27 and TRBJ2-7, with D perhaps TRBD1 (6 bases). The CDR3 has 11 residues. V dropped 7 bases and J dropped 6 bases, with 10 bases sitting between them. The germline CDR1 and CDR2 sequences are MNHEY and SMNVEV (reference sequence). CDR3 bases: TGTGCCAGCAAGCAGGGGCGCGAGCAGTACTTC. Amino acid sequence: CASKQGREQYF.

This clonotype has a handful of counts. This chain links TRBV5-1 with TRBJ2-1; tentative D call: TRBD1 (5 bases). CDR1 is SGHRS and CDR2 is YFSETQ in the germline V gene. The CDR3 runs to 17 residues. The V end lost 4 bases, the J end lost 0 bases, and 17 bases lay between the germline ends. This CDR3 is CASSTSDSLRSYNEQFF. Here the CDR3 DNA reads TGCGCCAGCAGCACCAGTGACAGTCTCCGCTCCTACAATGAGCAGTTCTTC.

This clonotype was detected only a few times. V is TRBV14 and J is TRBJ1-4; maybe TRBD1 (5 bases). The CDR3 runs to 14 residues. V shed 1 base and J shed 7 bases, with 10 bases lying between them. Germline assignment: CDR1 SGHDN and CDR2 FVKESK. The CDR3 DNA reads as TGTGCCAGCAGCCAAGGGACAAACGTTGAAAAACTGTTTTTT. This sequence encodes CASSQGTNVEKLFF.